One and the same sample provided the 26 T cell receptor beta chains below, sequenced in a study of cytotoxic CD8 clonotypes in ibrutinib-treated CLL. Data came from immunoSEQ multiplex PCR; TCRdb stores just in-frame clones and leaves some out. The table lists some 300,000 clones, about 80% of them singletons. Sequencing was performed on PBMCs, taken before ibrutinib treatment. The receptors stem from a human donor with chronic lymphocytic leukemia.

The CDR3 spells CASRPSGRMSYNEQFF. For the CDR3, the DNA is TGTGCCAGCAGGCCATCTGGCAGGATGTCCTACAATGAGCAGTTCTTC. The rearrangement links TRBV7-6 to TRBJ2-1; D is undetermined. This CDR3 spans 16 amino acids. In germline, CDR1 is SGHVS, CDR2 FNYEAQ. V lost 6 bases to trimming and J lost 1 base, with 16 bases between them.

The chain joins TRBV28 to TRBJ2-7, with 7 bases aligning to TRBD2. Germline V gene lookup returns CDR1 MDHEN and CDR2 SYDVKM. The CDR3 has 14 residues. Trimming removed 8 bases from V and 3 bases from J; junction bases left unmatched: 10. The CDR3 loop reads CASSSGTASYEQYF. DNA of the CDR3: TGTGCCAGCTCCAGCGGGACGGCCAGCTACGAGCAGTACTTC.

This chain links TRBV7-9 with TRBJ1-2; 7 positions match TRBD1. The V segment lost 5 bases and the J segment 2 bases; nucleotides outside the gene matches: 8. Germline V gene lookup returns CDR1 SEHNR and CDR2 FQNEAQ (reference sequence). The CDR3 is made up of 15 amino acids. Here the CDR3 reads CASSPEADRNYGYTF. The DNA of the CDR3 is TGTGCCAGCAGCCCAGAGGCGGACAGGAACTATGGCTACACCTTC.

Turning to this clone: One end of the junction fails to match germline, which may point to a read error. This chain uses TRBV4-3 with TRBJ2-3; 10 bases are shared with TRBD2. CDR1 LGHNA and CDR2 YSLEER come from the germline V gene. CDR3 length: 16 residues. The CDR3, as DNA: TGCGCCAGCAGCCAAGGTTCAAGGAGCGGGAGGGGCCCGCGTGTTTTT. Amino acid sequence: CASSQGSRSGRGPRVF.

This rearrangement joins TRBV19 to TRBJ2-1; D call uncertain. The CDR3 runs 16 residues. The V gene's germline CDR1 is LNHDA and CDR2 SQIVND (reference sequence). V was trimmed by 5 bases and J by 5 bases, leaving 19 bases between them. CDR3 residues: CASSQDSRAPNNEQFF. As DNA, the CDR3 is TGTGCCAGTAGTCAAGATTCCAGAGCTCCTAACAATGAGCAGTTCTTC.

This chain uses TRBV2 with TRBJ2-1, with 10 bases that match TRBD2. The CDR3 spans 15 residues. Losses at the gene ends were 5 bases for V and 5 bases for J; bases not matched to a gene: 6. Germline V gene data show CDR1 as SNHLY and CDR2 as FYNNEI. CDR3 DNA sequence: TGTGCCAGCAGTTGGACTAGCGGAGTAAACAATGAGCAGTTCTTC. This translates into CASSWTSGVNNEQFF. Filled out from reference TRBV2 and TRBJ2-1, the complete variable domain reads EPEVTQTPSHQVTQMGQEVILRCVPISNHLYFYWYRQILGQKVEFLVSFYNNEISEKSEIFDDQFSVERPDGSNFTLKIRSTKLEDSAMYFCASSWTSGVNNEQFFGPGTRLTVL.

V and J are TRBV29-1 and TRBJ2-5, with D maybe TRBD2 (5 bases). The V and J ends lost 7 bases and 1 base respectively, with 13 bases between them. The CDR3 extends over 13 amino acids. CDR1 is SQVTM, CDR2 ANQGSEA, per germline. CDR3 in DNA: TGCAGCGCCACGACTAACTTCCAAGAGACCCAGTACTTC. Its translation is CSATTNFQETQYF.

The CDR3 DNA follows: TGTGGACGGACGGGGACTAGTGGATATGAGCAGTTCTTC. Translation: CGRTGTSGYEQFF. The chain has TRBV25-1 and TRBJ2-1, with TRBD2 identical over 8 bases. In germline, CDR1 is MGHDK, CDR2 SYGVNS. This CDR3 spans 13 amino acids.

V and J are TRBV30 and TRBJ2-3; D might be TRBD1 (5 bases). The CDR3 runs 13 residues. Germline V gene lookup returns CDR1 GTSNPN and CDR2 SVGIG (reference sequence). V dropped 1 base and J dropped 5 bases, with 10 bases sitting between them. DNA for the CDR3: TGTGCCTGGAGTGGTACCAGGGTAGATACGCAGTATTTT. Protein sequence: CAWSGTRVDTQYF. The variable domain in full, with the rest retrieved from reference TRBV30 and TRBJ2-3, is SQTIHQWPATLVQPVGSPLSLECTVEGTSNPNLYWYRQAAGRGLQLLFYSVGIGQISSEVPQNLSASRPQDRQFILSSKKLLLSDSGFYLCAWSGTRVDTQYFGPGTRLTVL.

This clone was counted between two and nine times. The V call is TRBV28, the J call TRBJ1-2, with 8 bases identical to TRBD1. The V and J ends lost 7 bases and 4 bases, in that order; junction bases with no gene match: 11. Germline V CDR1 and CDR2: MDHEN, SYDVKM. This CDR3 comprises 15 residues. CDR3 in amino acids: CASKPPGTGGYGYTF. The CDR3 DNA follows: TGTGCCAGCAAGCCCCCCGGGACAGGCGGCTATGGCTACACCTTC.

The V and J genes are TRBV27 and TRBJ2-3; D may match TRBD1 or TRBD2 (10 bases each). Germline CDR1 reads MNHEY; CDR2 reads SMNVEV (reference sequence). V was clipped by 4 bases and J by 3 bases, with 38 bases between them. This CDR3 is 23 amino acids long. CDR3 coding DNA: TGTGCCAGCAGTTCGCACGACAGGGGGCTCCCCCGGACTAGCGGTTTAGGGACAGATACGCAGTATTTT. Amino acids: CASSSHDRGLPRTSGLGTDTQYF.

The chain joins TRBV4-3 to TRBJ1-6; D unclear. This CDR3 is 17 amino acids long. The ends were cut back, 0 bases at V and 1 base at J, with 10 bases in the middle. Germline V lookup: CDR1 LGHNA, CDR2 YSLEER. CDR3 in DNA: TGCGCCAGCAGCCAAGATCTACCCGGTTCCTATAATTCACCCCTCCACTTT. Its protein is CASSQDLPGSYNSPLHF.

The J gene is TRBJ2-5, the V gene TRBV9, with 9 bases matching TRBD2. The germline V gene encodes CDR1 SGDLS and CDR2 YYNGEE. Trimming cost V 0 bases and J 1 base; bases outside gene matches: 7. CDR3 size: 17 residues. CDR3 nucleotide sequence: TGTGCCAGCAGCGTAGGAGTTCTAGCGGGACCCCAAGAGACCCAGTACTTC. Translation: CASSVGVLAGPQETQYF. The full variable domain, its missing parts supplied by reference TRBV9 and TRBJ2-5, is DSGVTQTPKHLITATGQRVTLRCSPRSGDLSVYWYQQSLDQGLQFLIQYYNGEERAKGNILERFSAQQFPDLHSELNLSSLELGDSALYFCASSVGVLAGPQETQYFGPGTRLLVL.

The chain combines TRBV10-1 with TRBJ2-2; no definite D call. The CDR3 spans 13 residues. V lost 8 bases and J lost 0, with 7 bases in between. CDR1 and CDR2 (germline): WNHNN, SYGVQD (reference sequence). The CDR3 nucleotides read TGCGCCAGCTCTGGATCGAACACCGGGGAGCTGTTTTTT. Its translation: CASSGSNTGELFF.

V usage is TRBV4-3 and J usage is TRBJ1-3; D remains ambiguous. V was trimmed by 1 base and J by 7 bases, leaving 11 bases between them. The germline V gene has CDR1 LGHNA and CDR2 YSLEER. The CDR3 spans 14 residues. The CDR3 spells CASSQGIGVNTIYF. The CDR3 DNA sequence: TGCGCCAGCAGCCAAGGAATTGGGGTGAACACCATATATTTT.

V and J are TRBV6-1 and TRBJ1-1; 8 nucleotides agree with TRBD1. Per the germline V gene, CDR1 is MNHNS and CDR2 is SASEGT. The CDR3 consists of 14 residues. The V segment lost 6 bases and the J segment 3 bases; nucleotides outside the gene matches: 6. The CDR3 spells CASRDGQGHTEAFF. CDR3 bases: TGTGCCAGCAGAGATGGACAGGGCCACACTGAAGCTTTCTTT.

The rearrangement uses TRBV6-5 and TRBJ1-5; D not resolved. Trimming cost V 0 bases and J 6 bases, with 6 bases left between them. The CDR3 is 13 residues long. Germline lookup yields CDR1 MNHEY and CDR2 SVGAGI. The CDR3 DNA sequence: TGTGCCAGCAGTTACTCCCGTAGTCAGCCCCAGCATTTT. Translated, it gives CASSYSRSQPQHF.

The CDR3 sequence: CASSLGTNTEAFF. CDR3 sequence (DNA): TGTGCCAGCAGCCTCGGGACGAACACTGAAGCTTTCTTT. V is TRBV6-5 and J is TRBJ1-1; a weak D match, TRBD1 (5 bases). The germline V gene encodes CDR1 MNHEY and CDR2 SVGAGI. The CDR3 sequence is 13 residues long. Trimming took off 6 bases at V and 1 base at J, with 9 bases between the two ends.

The DNA for the CDR3 is TGTGCCAGCAGCTTAATTCTAGCCCCCGACTACGAGCAGTACTTC. This gives the protein CASSLILAPDYEQYF. This chain joins TRBV7-2 and TRBJ2-7, with a weak D call TRBD2 (5 bases). V was trimmed by 2 bases and J by 3 bases, leaving 14 bases between them. The CDR3 consists of 15 residues. Germline loops: CDR1 SGHTA, CDR2 FQGNSA.

The J gene is TRBJ2-3, the V gene TRBV5-3; the match to TRBD2 covers 10 bases. TRBV5-3 is recorded as an ORF, its role being uncertain. CDR3 size: 15 residues. Losses at the gene ends were 8 bases for V and 3 bases for J; bases not matched to a gene: 9. The CDR3 region is CARRDTSGKTDTQYF. The CDR3 nucleotides read TGTGCCAGGAGAGATACTAGCGGGAAGACAGATACGCAGTATTTT.

J is TRBJ2-1 and V is TRBV11-3, with a tentative D call TRBD2 (6 bases). The V and J ends lost 0 bases and 8 bases respectively, with 14 bases between them. The germline V gene encodes CDR1 SGHNT and CDR2 YENEEA. This CDR3 has 15 amino acids. CDR3 residues: CASSLEIGSEYEQFF. CDR3 DNA: TGTGCCAGCAGCTTAGAAATCGGGAGCGAGTATGAGCAGTTCTTC.

The chain employs TRBV30 and TRBJ2-3; D unresolved. V was clipped by 2 bases and J by 2 bases, with 11 bases between them. There are 14 residues in the CDR3. CDR1 is GTSNPN, CDR2 SVGIG, per germline (reference sequence). The chain's CDR3 is CAWSLLTNTDTQYF. CDR3 nucleotide sequence: TGTGCCTGGAGTTTGCTAACCAACACAGATACGCAGTATTTT.

V and J are TRBV7-9 and TRBJ1-5; weak D call: TRBD1 (5 bases). Germline V gives CDR1 SEHNR, CDR2 FQNEAQ (reference sequence). CDR3 length equals 16 residues. The V end lost 5 bases, the J end lost 3 bases, and 17 bases lay between the germline ends. This CDR3 reads CASSETTGVLNQPQHF. CDR3 bases: TGTGCCAGCAGCGAGACTACGGGGGTACTCAATCAGCCCCAGCATTTT.

This chain uses TRBV7-9 with TRBJ2-5; 7 positions agree with TRBD1. The CDR3 totals 14 residues. V was pared by 5 bases and J by 5 bases, with 8 bases of the junction left unmatched. Germline lookup yields CDR1 SEHNR and CDR2 FQNEAQ (reference sequence). The CDR3 DNA follows: TGTGCCAGCAGCGGACCGGGACAGTTGGAGACCCAGTACTTC. Encoded protein: CASSGPGQLETQYF.

The V gene is TRBV14, the J gene TRBJ1-1; D may be TRBD1 (5 bases). The length of the CDR3 is 15 residues. V lost 1 base and J lost 6, with 15 bases in between. The germline V gene encodes CDR1 SGHDN and CDR2 FVKESK. CDR3 sequence: CASSQVHSGVAEAFF. The CDR3 DNA reads as TGTGCCAGCAGCCAAGTCCATTCGGGGGTCGCTGAAGCTTTCTTT.

The rearrangement joins TRBV4-3 to TRBJ2-7, with TRBD1 matching 7 bases. This CDR3 comprises 15 residues. V dropped 0 bases and J dropped 0; count of bases not matched to a gene: 2. The germline gives CDR1 LGHNA, CDR2 YSLEER. CDR3 DNA: TGCGCCAGCAGCCAAGATTCAGGGGGCTCCTACGAGCAGTACTTC. It specifies CASSQDSGGSYEQYF.